The sample holds many counts of the clone carrying this TCR beta chain. Antigen unknown. This specimen comes from a study of T cell repertoires in cytomegalovirus infection. Study information: It can be stated that public TCR beta signatures indicated CMV infection as well as a matching HLA type. Overall study findings and caveats: Cumulative frequency of public TCR beta families picked out carriers of CMV plus the relevant HLA. The ex vivo response showed dominance by HLA-C-restricted CMV-specific TCR beta clonotypes.

TCRdb re-called the reads with MiXCR, one entry per CDR3 protein. Of 500,000 or so distinct CDR3 sequences in the sample, approximately 15% were seen once. The CDR3 is made up of 16 amino acids. Trimming cost V 4 bases and J 4 bases; bases outside gene matches: 10. Germline V lookup: CDR1 SEHNR, CDR2 FQNEAQ (reference sequence). This TCR came from a human donor in good health (CMV status not recorded). Some clones in this sample may be carry-over from other donors' samples. The chain recombines TRBV7-9 with TRBJ1-3, with 7 bases that match TRBD1. Sequencing was carried out using CD8+ T cells from PBMCs. The CDR3 nucleotides are TGTGCCAGCAGCTCGGGACAGCCGGTCCTCGGAAACACCATATATTTT. Amino acids: CASSSGQPVLGNTIYF. The full variable domain, rest sourced from reference TRBV7-9 and TRBJ1-3, is DTGVSQNPRHKITKRGQNVTFRCDPISEHNRLYWYRQTLGQGPEFLTYFQNEAQLEKSRLLSDRFSAERPKGSFSTLEIQRTEQGDSAMYLCASSSGQPVLGNTIYFGEGSWLTVV.